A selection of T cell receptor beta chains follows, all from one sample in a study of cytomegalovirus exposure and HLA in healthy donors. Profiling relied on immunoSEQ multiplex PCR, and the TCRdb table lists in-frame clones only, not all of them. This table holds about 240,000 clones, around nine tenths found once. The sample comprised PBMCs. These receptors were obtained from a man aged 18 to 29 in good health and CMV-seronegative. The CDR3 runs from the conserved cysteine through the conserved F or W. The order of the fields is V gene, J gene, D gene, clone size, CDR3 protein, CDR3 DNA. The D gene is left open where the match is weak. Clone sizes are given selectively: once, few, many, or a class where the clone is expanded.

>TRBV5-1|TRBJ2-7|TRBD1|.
CASSTGQGSVYEQYF
TGCGCCAGCAGCACGGGACAGGGGAGTGTCTACGAGCAGTACTTC
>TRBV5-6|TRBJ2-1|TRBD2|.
CASSTWTSGMDEQFF
TGTGCCAGCAGCACCTGGACTAGCGGGATGGATGAGCAGTTCTTC
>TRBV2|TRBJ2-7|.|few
CASRELAANYEQYF
TGTGCCAGCAGAGAGTTAGCGGCGAACTACGAGCAGTACTTC
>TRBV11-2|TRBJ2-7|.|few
CASSPIRGAYEQYF
TGTGCCAGCAGCCCTATCAGGGGGGCCTACGAGCAGTACTTC
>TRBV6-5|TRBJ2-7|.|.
CASSIQGGGPYEQYF
TGTGCCAGCAGCATACAGGGTGGTGGTCCTTACGAGCAGTACTTC
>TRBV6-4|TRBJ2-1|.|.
CASTLDSNGLNEQFF
TGTGCCAGCACCCTTGACTCCAACGGCCTAAATGAGCAGTTCTTC
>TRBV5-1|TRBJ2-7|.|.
CASSLDTGKFEQYF
TGCGCCAGCAGCTTGGATACAGGGAAATTCGAGCAGTACTTC
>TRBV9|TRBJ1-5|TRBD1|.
CASSSTGDQPQHF
TGTGCCAGCAGCTCTACAGGGGATCAGCCCCAGCATTTT
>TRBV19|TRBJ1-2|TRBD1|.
CASSISGTETGYGYTF
TGTGCCAGTAGTATCTCCGGGACAGAGACGGGCTATGGCTACACCTTC
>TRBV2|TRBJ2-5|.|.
CASSGLGGQETQYF
TGTGCCAGCAGTGGACTAGGAGGCCAAGAGACCCAGTACTTC
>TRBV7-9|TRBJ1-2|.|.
CASSLAQYGYTF
TGTGCCAGCAGCTTAGCCCAGTATGGCTACACCTTC
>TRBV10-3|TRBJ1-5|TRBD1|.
CATGTDGTRQHF
TGTGCCACCGGGACAGACGGGACTCGCCAGCATTTT
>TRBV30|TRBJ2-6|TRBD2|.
CAWSRGGSSGANVLTF
TGTGCCTGGAGTCGGGGAGGGTCGTCTGGGGCCAACGTCCTGACTTTC
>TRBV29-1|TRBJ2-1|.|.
CSVEGGLGSEQFF
TGCAGCGTTGAAGGAGGGTTGGGCAGTGAGCAGTTCTTC
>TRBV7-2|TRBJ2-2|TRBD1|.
CASNDRVVTGELFF
TGTGCCAGCAATGACAGGGTTGTCACCGGGGAGCTGTTTTTT
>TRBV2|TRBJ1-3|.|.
CASSEPGAGNTIYF
TGTGCCAGCAGTGAGCCGGGGGCTGGAAACACCATATATTTT
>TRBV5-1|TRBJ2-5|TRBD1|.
CASSVQGREETQYF
TGCGCCAGCAGCGTACAGGGGCGAGAGGAGACCCAGTACTTC
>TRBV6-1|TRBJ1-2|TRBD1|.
CAVSLTGNYGYTF
TGTGCCGTTTCCTTGACAGGGAACTATGGCTACACCTTC
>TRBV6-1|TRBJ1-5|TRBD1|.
CASSEEGGGPQHF
TGTGCCAGCAGTGAGGAAGGAGGGGGCCCCCAGCATTTT
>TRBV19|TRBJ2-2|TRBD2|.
CASSIDRSVRREANTGELFF
TGTGCCAGTAGTATAGATCGTTCCGTTCGGCGGGAGGCGAACACCGGGGAGCTGTTTTTT
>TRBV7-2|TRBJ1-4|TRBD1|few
CASSPSRGELNEKLFF
TGTGCCAGCAGCCCCAGCAGGGGGGAATTGAATGAAAAACTGTTTTTT
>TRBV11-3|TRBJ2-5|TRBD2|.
CASSIAGGRKETQYF
TGTGCCAGCAGCATAGCGGGGGGCCGGAAAGAGACCCAGTACTTC
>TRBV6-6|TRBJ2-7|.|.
CASSSTEHEQYF
TGTGCCAGCAGTTCTACTGAGCACGAGCAGTACTTC
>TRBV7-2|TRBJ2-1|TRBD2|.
CVSRRGLARQFF
TGTGTCTCCCGGAGGGGACTAGCGAGGCAGTTCTTC
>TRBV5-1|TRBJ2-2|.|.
CASSLAGIQGRGGELFF
TGCGCCAGCAGCTTGGCCGGAATACAGGGCAGGGGCGGGGAGCTGTTTTTT
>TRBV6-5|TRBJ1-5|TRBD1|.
CASSRGQGDQPQHF
TGTGCCAGCAGCCGGGGACAGGGAGATCAGCCCCAGCATTTT
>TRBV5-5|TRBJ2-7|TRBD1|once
CASSVGGAYEQYF
TGTGCCAGCAGCGTAGGGGGCGCCTACGAGCAGTACTTC
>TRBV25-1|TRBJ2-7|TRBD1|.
CASTDRGYEQYF
TGTGCCAGTACGGACAGGGGCTACGAGCAGTACTTC
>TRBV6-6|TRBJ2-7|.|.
CASISGYEQYF
TGTGCCAGCATTAGCGGCTACGAGCAGTACTTC
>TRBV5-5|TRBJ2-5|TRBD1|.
CASTRDSQETQYF
TGTGCCTCAACCAGGGACAGTCAAGAGACCCAGTACTTC
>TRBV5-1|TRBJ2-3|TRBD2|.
CASSWTSPDTLTDTQYF
TGCGCCAGCAGCTGGACTAGTCCAGACACCCTCACAGATACGCAGTATTTT
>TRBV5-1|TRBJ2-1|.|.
CASSLTSLNEQFF
TGCGCCAGCAGCTTGACTAGCCTTAATGAGCAGTTCTTC